The entry below gives a single T cell receptor beta chain sequence along with its context. Germline V gives CDR1 LNHDA, CDR2 SQIVND (reference sequence). V lost 3 bases to trimming and J lost 6 bases, with 14 bases between them. The CDR3 totals 14 residues. The data originate from a study of chemoradiotherapy in HPV16-positive cancers. Assay: immunoSEQ multiplex PCR; the TCRdb copy retains only in-frame clones and omits some. The sample shows 25,000 to 30,000 clones, 90% to 95% of them seen only once. The sample in question was blood, obtained from a patient who underwent chemoradiotherapy. V is TRBV19 and J is TRBJ1-2, with D possibly TRBD1 on 6 matching bases. This receptor was taken from a human donor with HPV-associated anogenital cancer. CDR3 region: CASSIRGFEDGYTF. CDR3 nucleotide sequence: TGTGCCAGTAGTATCAGGGGTTTTGAGGATGGCTACACCTTC. Full variable domain (rest looked up from reference TRBV19 and TRBJ1-2): DGGITQSPKYLFRKEGQNVTLSCEQNLNHDAMYWYRQDPGQGLRLIYYSQIVNDFQKGDIAEGYSVSREKKESFPLTVTSAQKNPTAFYLCASSIRGFEDGYTFGSGTRLTVV.